This T cell receptor beta chain was sequenced for a study of T cell responses to AZD1222 COVID-19 vaccine. General study findings and limits: In a largely white British group with more females than males, clonal diversity was possibly underestimated. Targeting of unmutated variant regions was reportedly seen in nearly half of spike-specific TCRs. Dominant CD4 TCR responses targeted spike regions 160-218 and 743-854. It was only six AZD1222 recipients who were seropositive at baseline.

The CDR3 contains 17 residues. The V gene lost 3 bases and the J gene lost 10 bases, with 25 bases spanning the gap. Germline V gene sequence: CDR1 MGHRA, CDR2 YSYEKL. Of note for this clone: Its antigen is as yet unknown.

TCRdb's table, derived via immunoSEQ multiplex PCR, lists solely in-frame clones and lacks some. This table holds fewer than 75,000 clones, approximately 90% found once. The rearrangement joins TRBV4-1 to TRBJ2-1, with TRBD2 as a possible D gene (5 bases). The sequence was collected from an adult who received the MenACWY meningococcal vaccine as a control. Sequences were derived from peripheral blood, sampled 28 days after the second dose of the MenACWY control vaccine. CDR3 in DNA: TGCGCCAGCAGCCAGGAACTCTTAGCGACCCCGGCTCGGGAGCAGTTCTTC. Protein product: CASSQELLATPAREQFF.